This T cell receptor beta chain was sequenced during a study of shared clonotypes between healthy human individuals. With 4 bases removed from V and 1 base from J, the gap between germline ends came to 13 bases. Germline loops: CDR1 ENHRY, CDR2 SYGVKD. The CDR3 covers 15 residues. Sequenced by immunoSEQ multiplex PCR; TCRdb stores in-frame clones only, minus some. The top ten clones hold around 1.8% of a sample with hundreds of thousands of clones, around 73% of them seen once. The chain recombines TRBV10-3 with TRBJ2-5; the D gene is possibly TRBD2 (6 bases). This clonotype was obtained from a woman under 40 in good health. The sequenced material came from memory CD4+ T cells sorted from blood. Sample subset: CD45RA-negative fraction. The CDR3, as DNA: TGTGCCATCAGTGGTGTAGCGGCACCCCAAGAGACCCAGTACTTC. Encoded protein: CAISGVAAPQETQYF.